This T cell receptor (beta chain) was obtained from a study of blood T cell repertoires in COVID-19. The overall study: Sources were T cells, B-cell-depleted T cells, or PBMCs; the material itself was cDNA or gDNA.

Profiled with immunoSEQ multiplex PCR; TCRdb holds only in-frame clones, not every one. The repertoire includes about 140,000 clones, about 82% of them detected once, and over 8% sits in the top ten. Germline V gives CDR1 DFQATT, CDR2 SNEGSKA (reference sequence). Trimming shortened V by 3 bases and J by 10 bases, and 19 bases separated the two germline ends. This CDR3 region has 15 residues. J is TRBJ1-6 and V is TRBV20-1; D remains ambiguous. Sequenced sample: peripheral blood. This TCR was recovered from a woman aged 55 to 70 with acute or convalescent COVID-19. CDR3 DNA sequence: TGCAGTGCTAGTGCGGGAGGCCTTGGGTCGTCACCCCTCCACTTT. This sequence encodes CSASAGGLGSSPLHF.